Listed below are T cell receptor beta chains from one sample, sequenced in a study of OX40 agonist ivuxolimab in advanced cancers. Profiling relied on immunoSEQ multiplex PCR, and the TCRdb table lists in-frame clones only, not all of them. Seen here are about 46,000 clones, around 86% observed once, and the top ten hold roughly 12%. Here the sequenced sample was CD4+ or CD8+ T cells sorted from blood, taken in a trial of the OX40 agonist ivuxolimab. All receptors derive from an adult with an advanced solid tumor such as melanoma, head and neck, liver or kidney cancer. CDR3s include the opening cysteine and the closing phenylalanine or tryptophan. D genes are given only for firm matches. Not every row has a clone size; where given, it reads once, few, many or a size class.

d_call j_call clone_size v_call cdr3_nt cdr3_aa
NA TRBJ1-1 NA TRBV19 TGTGCCAGTAGTTTGTCGGACTTCGGGGACACTGAAGCTTTCTTT CASSLSDFGDTEAFF
TRBD2 TRBJ2-1 NA TRBV7-3 TGTGCCAGCAGCTTAACGAGGGCGGGGGGCCCCAGCTCCTACAATGAGCAGTTCTTC CASSLTRAGGPSSYNEQFF
NA TRBJ1-2 NA TRBV9 TGTGCCAGCAGTGGGTTTAGGGGCTATGGCTACACCTTC CASSGFRGYGYTF
TRBD2 TRBJ2-5 NA TRBV6-6 TGTGCCAGCACCGGACTAGCGGGCCTTCAAGAGACCCAGTACTTC CASTGLAGLQETQYF
NA TRBJ1-3 medium-sized TRBV27 TGTGCCAGCAGTCCTGGGAGGGCGGTTGGAAACACCATATATTTT CASSPGRAVGNTIYF
NA TRBJ2-3 few TRBV4-2 TGTGCCAGCAGCCACAGGGCAGGACCAGATACGCAGTATTTT CASSHRAGPDTQYF
TRBD1 TRBJ1-2 NA TRBV27 TGTGCCAGCACGGCAGGGGGGGACTACACCTTC CASTAGGDYTF
NA TRBJ1-5 NA TRBV28 TGTGCCAGCACCCGGCAGTTAAGGCCCCAGCATTTT CASTRQLRPQHF
NA TRBJ1-1 NA TRBV29-1 TGCAGCGTTTGGGGAAACCCACGTGACCCTAACACTGAAGCTTTCTTT CSVWGNPRDPNTEAFF
TRBD2 TRBJ2-2 once TRBV2 TGTGCCAGCAGTGCTCGACTAGCGGGACTCACCGGGGAGCTGTTTTTT CASSARLAGLTGELFF
NA TRBJ2-7 NA TRBV12-1 TGTGCCAGCAGCCGCAGGGACAGCACCTACGAGCAGTACTTC CASSRRDSTYEQYF
TRBD2 TRBJ2-5 NA TRBV2 TGTGCCAGGAAAGACCCGGGACTAGCGGGGGCTACCGAAGAGACCCAGTACTTC CARKDPGLAGATEETQYF
NA TRBJ2-3 NA TRBV2 TGTGCCAGCAGTCTCGGACGGAGCCCTAGCACAGATACGCAGTATTTT CASSLGRSPSTDTQYF
NA TRBJ1-5 medium-sized TRBV4-1 TGCGCCAGCAGCGCACGGGCCTTAAATAATCAGCCCCAGCATTTT CASSARALNNQPQHF
NA TRBJ1-4 NA TRBV27 TGTGCCAGCAGTTTAAGTGAAAAACTGTTTTTT CASSLSEKLFF
TRBD1 TRBJ1-2 NA TRBV5-4 TGTGCCAGCAGCAATCCTGACAGGGCTAACTATGGCTACACCTTC CASSNPDRANYGYTF
NA TRBJ1-4 NA TRBV7-9 TGTGCCAGCGGCAATAACGGTCTCTTGGAAAAACTGTTTTTT CASGNNGLLEKLFF
NA TRBJ2-2 NA TRBV11-2 TGTGCCAGCAGCTCGGACCGCTGGAACACCGGGGAGCTGTTTTTT CASSSDRWNTGELFF
NA TRBJ2-7 NA TRBV5-8 TGTGCCAGCAGCACCGGGCGCATGAGGTCCTACGAGCAGTACTTC CASSTGRMRSYEQYF
TRBD2 TRBJ2-1 NA TRBV2 TGTGCCAGCAGTCGGACTAGCGGGACCTACAATGAGCAGTTCTTC CASSRTSGTYNEQFF
NA TRBJ2-7 NA TRBV28 TGTGCCAGCGAAGGCGGGACCCACCGAAACTCCTACGAGCAGTACTTC CASEGGTHRNSYEQYF
TRBD2 TRBJ2-3 NA TRBV5-1 TGCGCCAGCAGCTCGAGCGGGGGGGCTGCAGATACGCAGTATTTT CASSSSGGAADTQYF
NA TRBJ1-5 NA TRBV6-5 TGTGCCAGCAGTTACTTTAGTAGCAATCAGCCCCAGCATTTT CASSYFSSNQPQHF
NA TRBJ1-1 NA TRBV11-3 TGTGCCAGCAGCTTAGATCCCCAGGAGACAAACACTGAAGCTTTCTTT CASSLDPQETNTEAFF
NA TRBJ1-5 NA TRBV7-2 TGTGCCAGCAGCCCCGGGGGGAGCCAGCCCCAGCATTTT CASSPGGSQPQHF
NA TRBJ2-1 once TRBV12-5 TGTGCTAGTGGCTCAACCTTATACGGACATAACGGGGCCTCCTACAATGAGCAGTTCTTC CASGSTLYGHNGASYNEQFF
NA TRBJ1-1 NA TRBV7-2 TGTGCCAGCAGCTTAAGTACCGCAGGGGCAACTGAAGCTTTCTTT CASSLSTAGATEAFF
NA TRBJ1-4 NA TRBV11-2 TGTGCCAGCAGCTTAGAAGGAGGGCGGGGTGCAACTAATGAAAAACTGTTTTTT CASSLEGGRGATNEKLFF